This T cell receptor (beta chain) was documented in a study of shared clonotypes between healthy human individuals (TCRdb year 2020). General notes on the study: A few men and a couple of women, aged 18 to 49 years, made up the cohort. To increase sequencing depth and limit assay-specific biases, different laboratories used diverse techniques to prepare libraries and sequence TCR repertoires. The study deeply sequenced blood TCR repertoires of five healthy adults to estimate repertoire size and the extent of clonotype sharing between individuals. For each donor, three plates each were used for CD4 naive and CD4 memory, two plates were used for CD8 naive, and one plate was used for CD8 memory. Per donor, leukapheresis produced somewhere between about 0.9 and 9 billion PBMCs. Broad study findings and their caveats: Higher generation probabilities were observed for clonotypes shared by all four sorted-subset donors than for non-shared clonotypes. Sampling was limited to blood, and TCR repertoires in tissue likely differ from TCR repertoires in blood. Estimated clonotype richness was generally larger for naive than for memory subsets. About 5% of naive CD4, approximately 3.7% of naive CD8, roughly 2.5% of memory CD4, and more than 0.35% of memory CD8 clonotypes were shared across a few donors. Based on pairwise subsampling, the degree of clonotype sharing among donors was expected to be affected by sequencing depth. Rarefaction of sorted-subset datasets indicated incomplete sequencing despite the large sequencing depth. Because the study included only a small number of donors, the genetic and exposure-history diversity represented was limited.

Healthy HIV-negative adults with no recently reported acute infections or vaccinations were included as donors. Every donor was a Caucasian adult living in Nashville, Tennessee, USA. Magnetic negative selection was used to enrich CD4+ T cells, after which naive cells were positively selected on CD45RA and the negative fraction became the memory subset. After blood collection by leukapheresis, PBMCs were isolated using Ficoll-Histopaque density gradient centrifugation and then cryopreserved in the vapor phase of liquid nitrogen. Analytical flow cytometry was used to check the purity and quantity of each magnetically sorted T cell population. Each sorted fraction had its genomic DNA isolated and then quantified by UV absorbance on a Nanodrop 2000c. On this clone: Its antigen is still unknown. No much larger clonotype is one base removed from it; base qualities were not supplied.

Compared with germline, V lacks 4 bases and J lacks 6 bases; bases without a gene match: 15. From its cysteine to its phenylalanine, the CDR3 spans 17 amino acids. Only the CDR3 DNA is retained, 51 bases long and in frame from the first base. The germline V gene (reference sequence) supplies CDR1 LNHDA and CDR2 SQIVND. Using the deep immunoSEQ assay, TCR CDR3 regions were amplified from genomic DNA by multiplex PCR. For each cell subset, the extracted genomic DNA was distributed evenly across all wells of several immunoSEQ 96-well plates, and each plate served as one replicate. For sorted subsets, about 220 ng of genomic DNA, equivalent to 30,000 or so T cell genomes, went into each replicate PCR. Purified libraries were quantified with a Qubit 3.0 fluorometer, sized on a Bioanalyzer 2100, and re-quantified with the KAPA Library Quantification kit. Every immunoSEQ 96-well plate was sequenced on a dedicated single-read 150-cycle Illumina NextSeq 550 flow cell. As for the authors' bioinformatics: Because only junctional sequences without quality scores were contained in the immunoSEQ output, filtering matching that applied to full-length reads could not be performed. Sequences were annotated with PyIR, a Python wrapper for IgBLAST v1.9, and V/J genes and CDR3 were assigned using IMGT germline references. Reads were filtered out if the reads had weak V/J assignments (E-value above 1e-6), no CDR3, stop codons, out-of-frame junctions, or ambiguous translated residues. V3J clonotypes were defined by identical inferred V gene, J gene, and CDR3 amino acid sequence. To compute the percentage overlap between repertoires, the number of shared unique clonotypes was divided by the size of the smaller repertoire. Repertoire richness was assessed with RTK rarefaction, the Chao1 estimator, and Recon v2.1 estimates of unobserved clonotypes. Generation probabilities were computed with OLGA for all TCRbeta clonotypes obtained by the gDNA method from a handful of donors. TCRdb took this table from immuneACCESS and kept in-frame rearrangements with V and J called. Such tables lack part of the clones; where checked against another copy, unresolved V genes explain under half of the gap, and the rest is unexplained. For V, J and clone size, that table is used; D and trimming come from the DNA. For this sample there are 640,000 or so clones; approximately 75% appear just once. The ten biggest clones cover 1.5% to 2% of the sample.

Sequenced input: memory CD4+ T cells sorted from blood. The sample's cell subset or site label, decoded: CD45RA-negative fraction. Recombination joined TRBV19 with TRBJ1-5, and TRBD1 matches 7 of the central bases. The TCR sequence derives from a woman between 25 and 40 years old in good health. The encoded CDR3 is CASSTRGGGAFIQPQHF. The bases read TGTGCCAGTAGTACCCGTGGAGGGGGCGCATTTATTCAGCCCCAGCATTTT. The reference TRBV19 and TRBJ1-5 proteins fill in what lies around the CDR3, so the full variable domain reads DGGITQSPKYLFRKEGQNVTLSCEQNLNHDAMYWYRQDPGQGLRLIYYSQIVNDFQKGDIAEGYSVSREKKESFPLTVTSAQKNPTAFYLCASSTRGGGAFIQPQHFGDGTRLSIL.